Here is one T cell receptor (beta chain) with its context. The sample belongs to a study of blood T cell repertoires in COVID-19. Turning to the study itself: Whether acute or convalescent, the COVID-19 samples came from the United States, Italy and Spain.

In the original analysis: From reference gene primer amplification, estimates of nucleated cell counts were derived. Libraries were prepared by immunoSEQ multiplex PCR; TCRdb keeps only in-frame clonotypes and omits some of them. Clonal size and the V and J genes are those of that table, whereas D and trimming came from the DNA. The sample holds about 250,000 clones; around 90% are singletons and the top ten take over 1.1%. The germline gives CDR1 SGHKS, CDR2 YYEKEE (reference sequence). This CDR3 comprises 14 residues. V lost 4 bases to trimming and J lost 7 bases, with 17 bases between them. Material for sequencing was peripheral blood. The chain is built from TRBV5-5 and TRBJ1-2, with D possibly TRBD1 on 5 matching bases. This TCR was sampled from a man older than 75 with acute or convalescent COVID-19. CDR3 in amino acids: CASSNRPVGGGYTF. The CDR3 DNA sequence: TGTGCCAGCAGCAACAGGCCTGTCGGGGGTGGCTACACCTTC.